This T cell receptor (beta chain) was captured by sequencing in a study of T cells in Graves' hyperthyroidism and ophthalmopathy (dated by TCRdb to about 2019). Regarding the study in general: To identify distinguishing TCR V-J signatures, a discovery cohort of about a hundred patients was used, comprising 40 to 45 with Graves' ophthalmopathy and around 60 with stable Graves' hyperthyroidism. Prospective prediction of ophthalmopathy was tested in an independent validation cohort of about 19 hyperthyroidism patients and 17 patients who later progressed to ophthalmopathy. The 100 or so discovery patients were divided at random into training and test sets in a 7:3 ratio. In addition, the study compared T-cell repertoires in thyroid tissue and in blood from about six Graves' hyperthyroidism patients. Once sampling was done, hyperthyroidism patients were given methimazole at a starting dose of 30 mg daily, whereas ophthalmopathy patients were given high-dose intravenous methylprednisolone. According to the paper, TCR Vbeta CDR3 sequencing was carried out on 135 peripheral blood samples, which came from under 50 ophthalmopathy, approximately 72 hyperthyroidism and approximately 17 progressor patients.

Clipping removes 5 bases from V and 8 bases from J, with 4 as the unmatched junction base count. CDR1 DFQATT and CDR2 SNEGSKA were looked up in the germline V gene (reference sequence). Its CDR3 holds 12 amino acids, cysteine through phenylalanine. Kept here is only the CDR3 DNA, which spans 36 bases and is read in frame from base 1. The sample holds many counts of this clonotype. What this receptor recognizes is not known. Per-nucleotide qualities are absent, and no much larger clonotype sits a single base away. Summary of the overall study and its limitations: Sample size was not statistically predetermined, and blinding of investigators to group allocation was not performed. Blood samples also contained most of the expanded thyroid clonotypes (frequency above 0.001), which suggests that blood repertoires may reflect thyroid immune responses. In validation, the model predicted progression to ophthalmopathy with about 71% sensitivity and around 72% specificity, a median of around six months before onset. A model built on a 13 V-J signature distinguished ophthalmopathy from stable hyperthyroidism, reaching 87.88% sensitivity and around 81% specificity in cross-validation and 80%/75% in testing.

The TCR beta CDR3 regions were amplified from the RNA transcripts. The TCR CDR3 was subjected to a first round of RT-PCR using the HTBI primer set and the Qiagen OneStep RT-PCR kit. A second multiplex PCR round built the libraries, followed by size selection and purification. Libraries were sequenced paired-end with 100 bp reads on an Illumina HiSeq2000. On the study's bioinformatics: Raw data were processed with SOAPnuke, discarding reads with adapters, uncalled bases, mean Phred below 15, or no exact constant-primer or identifier match. COPE v1.2.5 was used to merge the high-quality paired reads, and each unique nucleotide sequence was defined as a clonotype. Clonotypes were aligned to IMGT TRBV, TRBD and TRBJ reference segments using MiTCR v1.1. The analysis included only V-J combinations with a frequency above 0.0001, which together covered 98% to 99.2% of the repertoires. A TCS score was defined as the ratio of F50 (clonal expansion) to E x V (chaos), with BLOSUM62-based TCRdist applied between CDR3 peptides within each V-J. Welch's t-statistics and random forest reduced roughly 500 V-J features to 10 to 15, which were used in a naive Bayes classifier (R e1071). The Morisita-Horn index was used to measure how similar the thyroid and blood repertoires were. In-frame beta chains were kept once TCRdb had trimmed the public reads at Q25 with fastp and called clones with MiXCR. For every CDR3 protein sequence, its rows merge into one entry that carries the most common genes and DNA. These V and J calls originate from TCRdb's pipeline instead of the authors' own analysis. The sample records about 500,000 distinct CDR3 sequences, about 45% of which are singletons. The top ten clones comprise 35% to 50% of the sample.

Any patient with an uncontrolled infection, another autoimmune disease, pregnancy or lactation was excluded. Diagnoses relied on clinical symptoms, serum thyroxine and TRAb, thyroid ultrasound and orbital computed tomography. Total RNA was extracted with Trizol reagent, and quality was checked on an Agilent 2100 Bioanalyzer. The TCR comes from an adult woman with Graves' disease, either hyperthyroidism or ophthalmopathy (not recorded which). Here the chain combines TRBV20-1 and TRBJ1-4, with TRBD1 identical over 8 junction bases. The specimen sequenced was peripheral blood or thyroid tissue (not recorded which). The CDR3 corresponds to CSAVRQGEKLFF. The nucleotide sequence reads as follows: TGCAGTGCTGTTCGACAGGGGGAAAAACTGTTTTTT.